Listed here are 17 T cell receptor beta chains from one sample, sequenced in a study of CD8 T cells in Susac syndrome. The RNA input was roughly 0.5 to 1 ug, and it was reverse transcribed with random hexamers. TCRdb independently ran MiXCR on the immunoSEQ multiplex PCR reads; one entry per CDR3 protein. Counted here are approximately 68,000 distinct CDR3 sequences, about 95% occurring once; the ten biggest clones make up roughly 0.42%. Sequencing was carried out using CD8+ T cells from PBMCs. These TCRs come from a human donor with multiple sclerosis.

V usage is TRBV4-3 and J usage is TRBJ2-5; the match to TRBD1 covers 10 bases. V lost 4 bases, J lost 3 bases, and 5 bases stayed unmatched. Germline CDR1 reads LGHNA; CDR2 reads YSLEER. The CDR3 is 15 residues long. The CDR3 spells CASSRFGQGEETQYF. In DNA, the CDR3 is TGCGCCAGCAGCCGATTTGGACAGGGGGAAGAGACCCAGTACTTC.

This clonotype was found once. This rearrangement joins TRBV6-2 or TRBV6-3 to TRBJ2-4; maybe TRBD1 (6 bases). V shed 5 bases and J shed 0 bases, with 14 bases lying between them. The CDR3 runs 16 residues. The germline V gene has CDR1 MNHEY and CDR2 SVGEGT. In DNA, the CDR3 is TGTGCCAGCAGTCTGATACAGGGAGCAGCCAAAAACATTCAGTACTTC. Amino acids: CASSLIQGAAKNIQYF.

The chain links TRBV6-2 or TRBV6-3 to TRBJ2-6, with a tentative D call TRBD1 (6 bases). V was trimmed by 6 bases and J by 0 bases, leaving 15 bases between them. CDR3 length: 17 amino acids. The germline V gene encodes CDR1 MNHEY and CDR2 SVGEGT. CDR3 protein: CASSPMLQGSGANVLTF. CDR3 in DNA: TGTGCCAGCAGCCCGATGCTACAGGGCTCTGGGGCCAACGTCCTGACTTTC.

This sequence joins TRBV19 and TRBJ1-2; TRBD1 matches at 7 bases. Germline CDR1 reads LNHDA; CDR2 reads SQIVND (reference sequence). This CDR3 has 14 amino acids. Losses at the gene ends were 7 bases for V and 2 bases for J; bases not matched to a gene: 7. CDR3 sequence (DNA): TGTGCCAGTAACCCACAGGGGTTGAACTATGGCTACACCTTC. It is translated as CASNPQGLNYGYTF. Variable domain in full (rest from reference TRBV19 and TRBJ1-2): DGGITQSPKYLFRKEGQNVTLSCEQNLNHDAMYWYRQDPGQGLRLIYYSQIVNDFQKGDIAEGYSVSREKKESFPLTVTSAQKNPTAFYLCASNPQGLNYGYTFGSGTRLTVV.

This chain joins TRBV30 and TRBJ2-1; maybe TRBD1 (6 bases). Trimming shortened V by 3 bases and J by 8 bases, and 14 bases separated the two germline ends. The germline V gene encodes CDR1 GTSNPN and CDR2 SVGIG (reference sequence). CDR3 size: 13 residues. As DNA, the CDR3 is TGTGCCTGGAGAGAAGGGGGAAGGGATGAGCAGTTCTTC. Translation: CAWREGGRDEQFF. Full variable domain (rest looked up from reference TRBV30 and TRBJ2-1): SQTIHQWPATLVQPVGSPLSLECTVEGTSNPNLYWYRQAAGRGLQLLFYSVGIGQISSEVPQNLSASRPQDRQFILSSKKLLLSDSGFYLCAWREGGRDEQFFGPGTRLTVL.

The chain recombines TRBV2 with TRBJ2-5; 11 bases align to TRBD1. Germline lookup yields CDR1 SNHLY and CDR2 FYNNEI. V dropped 10 bases and J dropped 4; count of bases not matched to a gene: 14. The CDR3 runs to 16 residues. CDR3 sequence: CAITTRLDRGLETQYF. DNA for the CDR3: TGTGCCATCACAACTAGATTGGACAGGGGGCTAGAGACCCAGTACTTC.

The chain joins TRBV6-5 to TRBJ2-5; 7 bases map to TRBD1. The J segment lost 5 bases and the V segment lost 5 bases, leaving 8 bases of the junction unmatched. The CDR3 has 14 residues. CDR1 and CDR2 (germline): MNHEY, SVGAGI. CDR3 region: CASSEDDREETQYF. In DNA form, the CDR3 reads TGTGCCAGCAGTGAGGACGACAGGGAGGAGACCCAGTACTTC.

The rearrangement joins TRBV7-2 to TRBJ1-1; D is unresolved. The CDR3 totals 15 residues. CDR1 is SGHTA and CDR2 is FQGNSA in the germline V gene. V lost 0 bases, J lost 0 bases, and 8 bases lay in between. CDR3 nucleotides: TGTGCCAGCAGCTTAGCGGGAGGAATGAACACTGAAGCTTTCTTT. Translated, it gives CASSLAGGMNTEAFF.

The chain employs TRBV27 and TRBJ1-2; weak D call: TRBD1 (6 bases). V was clipped by 2 bases and J by 3 bases, with 13 bases between them. Germline V gene sequence: CDR1 MNHEY, CDR2 SMNVEV (reference sequence). The CDR3 covers 15 residues. The CDR3 bases are TGTGCCAGCAGTTTACACTGGGGGGCCGACTATGGCTACACCTTC. This gives the protein CASSLHWGADYGYTF.

The rearrangement joins TRBV6-5 to TRBJ2-7, with D possibly TRBD2 on 6 matching bases. Germline V lookup: CDR1 MNHEY, CDR2 SVGAGI. Trimming took 6 bases from V and 4 from J, leaving 10 bases between them. CDR3 length: 12 residues. DNA of the CDR3: TGTGCCAGCAGAGCGAGCGGGTACGAGCAGTACTTC. Amino acid sequence: CASRASGYEQYF.

V and J are TRBV23-1 and TRBJ1-2; a possible D gene is TRBD1 (5 bases). TRBV23-1 is marked as an open reading frame, function uncertain. Deletions cut 0 bases from V and 0 bases from J, with 11 bases between. The CDR3 is made up of 16 amino acids. CDR3: CASSQSRGRSNYGYTF. For the CDR3, the DNA is TGCGCCAGCAGTCAATCGCGGGGCCGTTCTAACTATGGCTACACCTTC.

This chain connects TRBV7-2 to TRBJ1-2; 7 bases line up with TRBD1. The germline gives CDR1 SGHTA, CDR2 FQGNSA. The V segment lost 5 bases and the J segment 0 bases; nucleotides outside the gene matches: 9. The CDR3 spans 16 residues. CDR3 coding DNA: TGTGCCAGCAGCCCCTACCCCGGACAGGCTAACTATGGCTACACCTTC. Translated: CASSPYPGQANYGYTF.

This clonotype was seen just once. This chain connects TRBV9 to TRBJ1-1; the D is unclear. Germline CDR1 SGDLS, CDR2 YYNGEE. CDR3 length: 15 residues. V was trimmed by 5 bases and J by 5 bases, leaving 19 bases between them. The DNA of the CDR3 is TGTGCCAGCAGTGCTGACATGGGAAGAGGAACTGAAGCTTTCTTT. It codes for CASSADMGRGTEAFF.

The V gene is TRBV7-2, the J gene TRBJ2-3, with D unresolved. V was trimmed by 4 bases and J by 6 bases, leaving 11 bases between them. CDR1 and CDR2 (germline): SGHTA, FQGNSA. This CDR3 has 13 amino acids. For the CDR3, the DNA is TGTGCCAGCAGCTCACACTCGACCGATACGCAGTATTTT. Amino acids: CASSSHSTDTQYF.

The chain links TRBV13 to TRBJ2-7; D is ambiguous. This CDR3 has 12 residues. CDR1 is PRHDT, CDR2 FYEKMQ, per germline (reference sequence). Trimming left V 4 bases short and J 0 bases short, with 4 bases between. The CDR3 sequence: CASSYPSYEQYF. CDR3 sequence (DNA): TGTGCCAGCAGCTATCCCTCCTACGAGCAGTACTTC.

The V and J genes are TRBV12-3 or TRBV12-4 and TRBJ1-2; D is unclear. Trimming cost V 3 bases and J 4 bases, with 9 bases left between them. This CDR3 has 13 residues. DNA of the CDR3: TGTGCCAGCAGTTTGCGAACATCCTATGGCTACACCTTC. It specifies CASSLRTSYGYTF.

The V call is TRBV5-4, the J call TRBJ1-2; D gene ambiguous. Germline loops: CDR1 SGHNT, CDR2 YYREEE (reference sequence). The CDR3 is made up of 12 amino acids. Trimming took off 3 bases at V and 3 bases at J, with 6 bases between the two ends. The CDR3 sequence is CASSYGDYGYTF. The CDR3 nucleotides read TGTGCCAGCAGCTACGGAGACTATGGCTACACCTTC.